This T cell receptor beta chain stems from a study of type 1 regulatory T cells. Across the study: T-allo10 is a Tr1-enriched, alloantigen-specific CD4 T cell product made in vitro.

Trimming cost V 4 bases and J 6 bases; bases outside gene matches: 11. Germline V gene lookup returns CDR1 LNHNV and CDR2 YYDKDF (reference sequence). The CDR3 consists of 17 residues. TCRdb reprocessed the reads via MiXCR and lists one record per CDR3 protein. The sample has roughly 65,000 distinct CDR3 sequences, almost 50% seen once. This clonotype was picked up a small number of times. The antigen remains unidentified. General study results and limits: Compared with non-Tr1 cells, Tr1 cells showed a narrower TCR repertoire.

This TCR was sampled from a human donor in good health. The sample taken for sequencing was cultured non-Tr1 T cells, either the whole culture or a sorted T cell fraction (not recorded which). V gene TRBV15 combines with J gene TRBJ2-1; 11 bases map to TRBD1. CDR3 loop: CATSKDRGRRVGNEQFF. The CDR3 DNA reads as TGTGCCACCAGCAAGGACAGGGGGCGCCGGGTAGGCAATGAGCAGTTCTTC.